The 7 T cell receptor beta chains reported below all come from one sample, sequenced in a study of human T cells and chemical hapten exposure. One entry per CDR3 protein, called by TCRdb with MiXCR from the RACE reads. The sample contains about 250,000 distinct CDR3 sequences, approximately 7.5% of which appear only once. Noted time point: pre-sensitization, week 0. Treatment defined: therapeutic diphenylcyclopropenone sensitization with weekly scalp DPC. The sequencing here drew on whole blood, taken in connection with sensitization to the hapten diphenylcyclopropenone (DPC). The receptors originated from a man between 18 and 29 years old with alopecia areata. Some clones in this sample may be carry-over from other donors' samples.

This clonotype was observed a handful of times. The V call is TRBV6-2 or TRBV6-3, the J call TRBJ1-6, with a possible D match to TRBD1 (6 bases). V was clipped by 6 bases and J by 3 bases, with 9 bases between them. This CDR3 has 14 amino acids. CDR1 and CDR2 (germline): MNHEY, SVGEGT. Here the CDR3 reads CASRQTGYNSPLHF. The DNA of the CDR3 is TGTGCCAGCAGACAGACAGGCTATAATTCACCCCTCCACTTT.

This chain links TRBV12-3 or TRBV12-4 with TRBJ1-2; no clear D gene. Trimming cost V 6 bases and J 3 bases, with 8 bases left between them. The CDR3 has 12 residues. The CDR3: CASSASYYGYTF. CDR3 nucleotide sequence: TGTGCCAGCAGCGCCAGTTACTATGGCTACACCTTC.

This clonotype was observed a handful of times. The J gene is TRBJ1-5, the V gene TRBV20-1, with 7 bases that match TRBD1. There are 14 residues in the CDR3. Trimming took 2 bases from V and 4 from J; bases not matched to a gene: 5. In germline, CDR1 is DFQATT, CDR2 SNEGSKA (reference sequence). CDR3 DNA: TGCAGTGCTAGAACAGGGGAAGAAAATCAGCCCCAGCATTTT. Its protein product is CSARTGEENQPQHF.

The genes are TRBV20-1 and TRBJ1-5; D might be TRBD1 (5 bases). The ends were cut back, 0 bases at V and 0 bases at J, with 24 bases in the middle. Germline CDR1 DFQATT, CDR2 SNEGSKA (reference sequence). This CDR3 region has 20 residues. In DNA form, the CDR3 reads TGCAGTGCTAGAGAGGCCGGGGTAGGGACTGCGGATGATAGCAATCAGCCCCAGCATTTT. It is translated as CSAREAGVGTADDSNQPQHF.

The gene calls are TRBV6-4 and TRBJ1-5, with no clear D. The CDR3 spans 13 residues. V lost 6 bases to trimming and J lost 3 bases, with 9 bases between them. Germline assignment: CDR1 MRHNA and CDR2 SNTAGT. The CDR3 nucleotides read TGTGCCAGCAGCGCCGAGTTCAATCAGCCCCAGCATTTT. This encodes CASSAEFNQPQHF.

Here the CDR3 reads CASSDRQNQPQHF. DNA for the CDR3: TGTGCCAGTAGCGACAGGCAGAATCAGCCCCAGCATTTT. The chain recombines TRBV12-3 or TRBV12-4 with TRBJ1-5; D is possibly TRBD1 (6 bases). Trimming cost V 9 bases and J 4 bases, with 13 bases left between them. This CDR3 is built from 13 residues.

This clonotype was observed at least ten times. J is TRBJ2-2 and V is TRBV28; D is undetermined. Germline V gene lookup returns CDR1 MDHEN and CDR2 SYDVKM. V lost 11 bases to trimming and J lost 0 bases, with 10 bases between them. The CDR3 is 13 residues long. The CDR3 DNA reads TGTGCCTCGAACAACGCGAACACCGGGGAGCTGTTTTTT. The encoded protein is CASNNANTGELFF.